These 11 T cell receptor beta chains came from one sample sequenced in a study of T-cell memory formation after mild COVID-19. TCRdb called the 5' RACE reads again in MiXCR, with one record for every CDR3 protein. Found here are around 340,000 distinct CDR3 sequences, about 15% of them singletons; the top ten hold 22%. The material sequenced was PBMCs or a T cell subset sorted from them (not recorded which). The receptors were gathered from a man aged 18 to 30 who had mild COVID-19 (a few samples of this study predate the infection). Cell type and time point are not known.

The chain has TRBV7-9 and TRBJ2-6; D ambiguous. V dropped 6 bases and J dropped 0 bases, with 9 bases sitting between them. The CDR3 is 15 amino acids. Germline loops: CDR1 SEHNR, CDR2 FQNEAQ (reference sequence). CDR3 amino acids: CASRSGFSGANVLTF. The DNA of the CDR3 is TGTGCCAGCAGGTCCGGGTTCTCTGGGGCCAACGTCCTGACTTTC.

This clonotype was seen repeatedly, ten times or more. V and J are TRBV4-3 and TRBJ2-1; maybe TRBD2 (5 bases). The germline CDR1 and CDR2 sequences are LGHNA and YSLEER. V dropped 0 bases and J dropped 6 bases, with 18 bases sitting between them. The CDR3 runs to 17 residues. The CDR3 reads CASSQEGPSNAGNEQFF. The CDR3 region has the DNA TGCGCCAGCAGCCAAGAAGGACCTTCAAACGCGGGCAATGAGCAGTTCTTC.

The V and J genes are TRBV10-3 and TRBJ1-2, with TRBD1 identical over 8 bases. J was trimmed by 5 bases and V by 7 bases; bases with no gene match: 6. Germline lookup yields CDR1 ENHRY and CDR2 SYGVKD. This CDR3 region has 13 residues. DNA of the CDR3: TGTGCCATCACAGGACAGGGTTTATATGGCTACACCTTC. Protein: CAITGQGLYGYTF.

V and J are TRBV7-8 and TRBJ2-4; D may be TRBD2 (7 bases). Trimming cost V 1 base and J 1 base, with 11 bases left between them. The CDR3 has 16 residues. Germline-derived CDR1 and CDR2 are SGHVS and FQNEAQ. The CDR3 region has the DNA TGTGCCAGCAGCTTAGAGGGGGGGGCGGCCAAAAACATTCAGTACTTC. Amino acid sequence: CASSLEGGAAKNIQYF. The full variable domain, in which reference TRBV7-8 and TRBJ2-4 provide the parts outside the CDR3, is GAGVSQSPRYKVAKRGQDVALRCDPISGHVSLFWYQQALGQGPEFLTYFQNEAQLDKSGLPSDRFFAERPEGSVSTLKIQRTQQEDSAVYLCASSLEGGAAKNIQYFGAGTRLSVL.

This clonotype was detected a few times. This chain uses TRBV20-1 with TRBJ2-1; 7 bases are shared with TRBD2. With 0 bases clipped from V and 3 bases from J, the junction kept 2 bases outside the gene matches. The CDR3 totals 14 residues. Per the germline V gene, CDR1 is DFQATT and CDR2 is SNEGSKA (reference sequence). The CDR3 coding sequence is TGCAGTGCTAGAGATCCTAGCGGCTACAATGAGCAGTTCTTC. Its protein is CSARDPSGYNEQFF.

This clonotype was detected a few times. The chain uses TRBV11-2 and TRBJ1-3; perhaps TRBD1 as D (6 bases). CDR1 is SGHAT, CDR2 FQNNGV, per germline. Trimming removed 5 bases at V and 0 bases at J, with 14 bases between. The CDR3 contains 16 residues. This CDR3 reads CASSQGGRRSGNTIYF. For the CDR3, the DNA is TGTGCCAGCAGCCAAGGGGGACGGCGCTCTGGAAACACCATATATTTT. The full variable domain, with the rest looked up from reference TRBV11-2 and TRBJ1-3, is EAGVAQSPRYKIIEKRQSVAFWCNPISGHATLYWYQQILGQGPKLLIQFQNNGVVDDSQLPKDRFSAERLKGVDSTLKIQPAKLEDSAVYLCASSQGGRRSGNTIYFGEGSWLTVV.

The sample holds many counts of this clonotype. This chain links TRBV10-3 with TRBJ2-3; D uncertain. The ends were cut back, 0 bases at V and 1 base at J, with 14 bases in the middle. This CDR3 has 17 amino acids. Germline CDR1 and CDR2: ENHRY and SYGVKD. The CDR3 loop is CAISESVPGRRTDTQYF. The DNA of the CDR3 is TGTGCCATCAGTGAGTCGGTTCCCGGCAGACGCACAGATACGCAGTATTTT.

This clonotype was seen only a few times. The rearrangement links TRBV29-1 to TRBJ1-2, with TRBD1 matching 7 bases. Unmatched junction bases numbered 13, after V lost 6 bases and J lost 6 bases. The CDR3 totals 14 residues. Germline CDR1 and CDR2: SQVTM and ANQGSEA. As DNA, the CDR3 is TGCAGCGTCGCACACTTAACAGGGGCTAATGGCTACACCTTC. It specifies CSVAHLTGANGYTF.

The chain has TRBV20-1 and TRBJ1-2, with 9 bases aligning to TRBD1. V dropped 8 bases and J dropped 5; count of bases not matched to a gene: 12. Germline CDR1 and CDR2: DFQATT and SNEGSKA (reference sequence). The CDR3 totals 14 residues. DNA of the CDR3: TGCAGTTGTGCGCACAGGGGGCGTCCGTATGGCTACACCTTC. Protein: CSCAHRGRPYGYTF.

J is TRBJ2-3 and V is TRBV7-2; D gene ambiguous. V lost 7 bases and J 7 bases, leaving 12 bases between the germline ends. This CDR3 contains 12 residues. Germline CDR1 reads SGHTA; CDR2 reads FQGNSA. The CDR3 DNA is TGTGCCAGCAACAGACGATGGAATACGCAGTATTTT. It yields the protein CASNRRWNTQYF. The entire variable domain, with the rest obtained from reference TRBV7-2 and TRBJ2-3, is as follows: GAGVSQSPSNKVTEKGKDVELRCDPISGHTALYWYRQSLGQGLEFLIYFQGNSAPDKSGLPSDRFSAERTGGSVSTLTIQRTQQEDSAVYLCASNRRWNTQYFGPGTRLTVL.

Ten or more counts support this clonotype. The rearrangement joins TRBV6-5 to TRBJ2-1, with unresolved D. Trimming shortened V by 0 bases and J by 3 bases, and 9 bases separated the two germline ends. The germline CDR1 and CDR2 sequences are MNHEY and SVGAGI. CDR3 size: 15 residues. CDR3 loop: CASSYSRPGYNEQFF. The CDR3, as DNA: TGTGCCAGCAGTTACTCGCGACCAGGCTACAATGAGCAGTTCTTC.